This TCR beta chain was captured by sequencing in a study of cytomegalovirus exposure and HLA in healthy donors. The PCR contained 60 Vbeta and 13 Jbeta primers. Libraries were prepared by immunoSEQ multiplex PCR; TCRdb keeps only in-frame clonotypes and omits some of them. The sample holds over 100,000 clones; roughly 70% are singletons and the top ten take 6% to 8%. Germline assignment: CDR1 MNHEY and CDR2 SMNVEV (reference sequence). V trimming: 7 bases; J trimming: 0 bases; junction bases outside the gene matches: 17. The CDR3 is made up of 18 amino acids. Comment on this clone: Its antigen is unidentified.

Overall study findings and caveats: There were around 160 TCR beta chains listed as cytomegalovirus-associated. Some public TCRs appeared in many individuals, while most sequences were rare. Analysis performed later showed TCR beta chains linked to HLA being more clonally expanded than equally common others. Indistinguishable V segments, including TRBV6-2 and TRBV6-3, were excluded.

This receptor was taken from a man in his forties in good health and CMV-seropositive. The V call is TRBV27, the J call TRBJ1-1; the match to TRBD1 covers 7 bases. Material: PBMCs. In DNA, the CDR3 is TGTGCCAGCATCCCCACCGGGACAGAGTTTCTATTGAACACTGAAGCTTTCTTT. Protein product: CASIPTGTEFLLNTEAFF.